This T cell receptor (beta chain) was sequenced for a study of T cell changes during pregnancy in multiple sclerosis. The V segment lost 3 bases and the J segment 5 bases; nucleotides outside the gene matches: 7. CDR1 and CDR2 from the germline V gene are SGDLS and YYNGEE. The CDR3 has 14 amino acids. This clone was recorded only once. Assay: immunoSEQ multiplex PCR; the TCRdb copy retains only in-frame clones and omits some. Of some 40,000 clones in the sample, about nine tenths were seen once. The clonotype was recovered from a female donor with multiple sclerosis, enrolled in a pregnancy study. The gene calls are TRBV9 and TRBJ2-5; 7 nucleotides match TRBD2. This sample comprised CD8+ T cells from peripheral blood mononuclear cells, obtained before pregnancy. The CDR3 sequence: CASSARGGWETQYF. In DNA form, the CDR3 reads TGTGCCAGCAGCGCACGCGGGGGATGGGAGACCCAGTACTTC.